One and the same sample provided the 18 T cell receptor beta chains below, sequenced in a study of blood T cell repertoires in COVID-19 (dated by TCRdb to 2020 to 2022). Library method: the immunoSEQ multiplex PCR assay. Entries here come from immuneACCESS through TCRdb and include only in-frame sequences with V and J called. Some clones fail to appear in such tables; in the studies checked, an unresolved V gene covers under half of the shortfall, and the cause of the remainder is unknown. Across this sample there are 300,000 to 400,000 clones, with around nine tenths seen only once. Of the sample, less than 3.5% falls within the top ten clones. Sequencing input: peripheral blood. The receptor set was obtained from a woman younger than 35 who had recovered from COVID-19.

The chain joins TRBV24-1 to TRBJ2-7; possible D gene TRBD2, 5 bases. CDR1 KGHDR and CDR2 SFDVKD come from the germline V gene. Trimming shortened V by 0 bases and J by 7 bases, and 21 bases separated the two germline ends. The CDR3 consists of 17 residues. The CDR3 region is CATSDLETPGPRGEQYV. CDR3 DNA: TGTGCCACCAGTGATTTGGAAACCCCAGGTCCGAGAGGGGAGCAGTACGTC.

This clone was counted a single time. This sequence joins TRBV5-1 and TRBJ2-5; 12 bases fit TRBD2. The CDR3 is 16 residues long. Unmatched junction bases numbered 10, after V lost 6 bases and J lost 4 bases. The germline V gene has CDR1 SGHRS and CDR2 YFSETQ. CDR3: CASTHPLAGGAETQYF. CDR3 DNA: TGCGCCAGCACCCACCCACTAGCGGGAGGTGCAGAGACCCAGTACTTC.

This clone was seen a few times. The rearrangement joins TRBV7-9 to TRBJ1-2; D remains unclear. The V and J ends lost 10 bases and 5 bases respectively, with 11 bases between them. Germline lookup yields CDR1 SEHNR and CDR2 FQNEAQ (reference sequence). CDR3 length: 11 amino acids. CDR3 DNA: TGTGCCATCTGGGGAGGGTATGGCTACACCTTC. Its translation: CAIWGGYGYTF.

V gene TRBV9 combines with J gene TRBJ2-5, with 7 bases that match TRBD2. The CDR3 is made up of 14 amino acids. CDR1 and CDR2 from the germline V gene are SGDLS and YYNGEE. With 3 bases clipped from V and 5 bases from J, the junction kept 7 bases outside the gene matches. The CDR3: CASSASGGVETQYF. Here the CDR3 DNA reads TGTGCCAGCAGCGCCAGTGGGGGGGTCGAGACCCAGTACTTC.

The chain combines TRBV5-1 with TRBJ2-1, with a possible D match to TRBD2 (6 bases). V lost 5 bases, J lost 0 bases, and 12 bases lay in between. There are 15 residues in the CDR3. The germline V gene encodes CDR1 SGHRS and CDR2 YFSETQ. Written as DNA, the CDR3 is TGCGCCAGCAGGGGGGACTTTTACTCCTACAATGAGCAGTTCTTC. It specifies CASRGDFYSYNEQFF. Full variable domain (remainder filled in from reference TRBV5-1 and TRBJ2-1): KAGVTQTPRYLIKTRGQQVTLSCSPISGHRSVSWYQQTPGQGLQFLFEYFSETQRNKGNFPGRFSGRQFSNSRSEMNVSTLELGDSALYLCASRGDFYSYNEQFFGPGTRLTVL.

The genes are TRBV12-5 and TRBJ1-3; D might be TRBD1 (6 bases). The V end lost 6 bases, the J end lost 0 bases, and 12 bases lay between the germline ends. Germline V lookup: CDR1 LGHNT, CDR2 FRNRAP. There are 15 residues in the CDR3. CDR3 coding DNA: TGTGCTAGTGGGTTCCCGGACAGCTCTGGAAACACCATATATTTT. Translating gives CASGFPDSSGNTIYF.

The rearrangement uses TRBV27 and TRBJ1-3, with D uncertain. Germline V lookup: CDR1 MNHEY, CDR2 SMNVEV (reference sequence). The CDR3 is 14 amino acids. Trimming removed 2 bases from V and 2 bases from J, with 7 bases in between. The CDR3 reads CASSLRFTGNTIYF. CDR3 DNA: TGTGCCAGCAGTTTACGGTTTACTGGAAACACCATATATTTT.

The CDR3, as DNA: TGTGCCAGCAGTCGATCCGGGACAGGGGGTGCGAACACCGGGGAGCTGTTTTTT. Protein product: CASSRSGTGGANTGELFF. The chain combines TRBV6-6 with TRBJ2-2, with TRBD1 identical over 11 bases. The CDR3 extends over 18 amino acids. Germline CDR1 reads MNHNY; CDR2 reads SVGAGI (reference sequence). Trimming removed 5 bases from V and 0 bases from J; junction bases left unmatched: 8.

The rearrangement joins TRBV7-9 to TRBJ2-5; 13 nucleotides align to TRBD2. Germline loops: CDR1 SEHNR, CDR2 FQNEAQ (reference sequence). The CDR3 totals 15 residues. The ends lost 4 bases at V and 5 bases at J; junction bases unmatched: 4. The CDR3 reads CASSSLAGGRETQYF. For the CDR3, the DNA is TGTGCCAGCAGCTCACTAGCGGGAGGGCGGGAGACCCAGTACTTC.

The chain joins TRBV4-3 to TRBJ2-1, with 8 positions matching TRBD2. V shed 8 bases and J 3 bases; nucleotides not matched to a gene: 9. The CDR3 consists of 15 residues. Germline assignment: CDR1 LGHNA and CDR2 YSLEER. This chain's CDR3 is CASSPGGAVYNEQFF. The CDR3 DNA is TGCGCCAGCTCACCCGGGGGGGCGGTCTACAATGAGCAGTTCTTC.

The V and J genes are TRBV18 and TRBJ2-1; 12 bases map to TRBD2. CDR1 and CDR2 (germline): KGHSH, LQKENI. This CDR3 has 14 amino acids. V trimming: 3 bases; J trimming: 13 bases; junction bases outside the gene matches: 7. DNA for the CDR3: TGTGCCAGCTCACCCAATGGACTAGCGGGGCAACAGTTCTTC. This sequence encodes CASSPNGLAGQQFF.

The rearrangement uses TRBV5-1 and TRBJ2-2, with TRBD2 as a possible D gene (5 bases). In germline, CDR1 is SGHRS, CDR2 YFSETQ. V gave up 4 bases and J gave up 5 bases, with 18 bases separating them. This CDR3 contains 16 residues. In DNA, the CDR3 is TGCGCCAGCAGCGTGCAGAAGACCTCGGGAACCGGGGAGCTGTTTTTT. This sequence encodes CASSVQKTSGTGELFF.

In its sample, this clone was seen a few times. This sequence joins TRBV19 and TRBJ1-1, with D possibly TRBD1 on 6 matching bases. In germline, CDR1 is LNHDA, CDR2 SQIVND (reference sequence). The CDR3 is 14 amino acids. V lost 5 bases and J 1 base, leaving 11 bases between the germline ends. The CDR3 region has the DNA TGTGCCAGTAGTTCGTACAGGGAGAACACTGAAGCTTTCTTT. Amino acids: CASSSYRENTEAFF.

The gene calls are TRBV12-5 and TRBJ2-5, with 7 bases aligning to TRBD1. V lost 2 bases to trimming and J lost 5 bases; unmatched junction nucleotides: 14. Looked up from germline, CDR1 is LGHNT and CDR2 is FRNRAP. The CDR3 contains 17 residues. The CDR3 spells CASGLLSTDRVGETQYF. The CDR3 DNA reads TGTGCTAGTGGTTTGTTATCGACCGACAGGGTAGGGGAGACCCAGTACTTC.

The chain carries TRBV15 and TRBJ2-5; 8 positions agree with TRBD2. Germline V CDR1 and CDR2: LNHNV, YYDKDF (reference sequence). This CDR3 has 17 residues. V gave up 0 bases and J gave up 5 bases; unmatched junction bases: 11. The CDR3 nucleotides read TGTGCCACCAGCAGAGAAAGGCAGCGGGGGCCCTGGGAGACCCAGTACTTC. It specifies CATSRERQRGPWETQYF.

The chain joins TRBV28 to TRBJ1-2; D perhaps matches TRBD1 (5 bases). The germline V gene has CDR1 MDHEN and CDR2 SYDVKM. The CDR3 runs 17 residues. Trimming removed 3 bases from V and 0 bases from J, with 17 bases in between. The CDR3 region is CASSLVRITGTNYGYTF. DNA of the CDR3: TGTGCCAGCAGTTTGGTTCGGATTACAGGTACTAACTATGGCTACACCTTC.

The chain employs TRBV20-1 and TRBJ2-1, with TRBD2 matching over 9 bases. CDR1 is DFQATT, CDR2 SNEGSKA, per germline (reference sequence). V dropped 3 bases and J dropped 10; count of bases not matched to a gene: 7. The CDR3 has 13 amino acids. The CDR3 spells CSASIAGEGEQFF. CDR3 nucleotides: TGCAGTGCTAGTATAGCGGGAGAAGGGGAGCAGTTCTTC.

The V gene is TRBV18, the J gene TRBJ1-2; D is possibly TRBD1 (6 bases). CDR1 KGHSH and CDR2 LQKENI come from the germline V gene. Trimming removed 2 bases at V and 0 bases at J, with 7 bases between. The CDR3 has 14 amino acids. The CDR3 loop is CASSPRTANYGYTF. CDR3 bases: TGTGCCAGCTCACCAAGGACAGCTAACTATGGCTACACCTTC.